This record covers a single T cell receptor (beta chain). Its specificity is not known. This CDR3 contains 12 residues. Germline-derived CDR1 and CDR2 are MNHEY and SMNVEV (reference sequence). Trimming removed 6 bases at V and 8 bases at J, with 10 bases between. PCR amplification relied on 60 Vbeta primers (plus 13 Jbeta primers). Sequenced by immunoSEQ multiplex PCR; TCRdb stores in-frame clones only, minus some. Among 30,000 to 45,000 clones listed, more than 80% were seen once. The sample comes from a study of cytomegalovirus exposure and HLA in healthy donors. Study-level findings and limits: Of the V segments, some could not be distinguished, including TRBV6-2 and TRBV6-3, and were excluded.

The J gene is TRBJ1-4, the V gene TRBV27; D perhaps matches TRBD1 (5 bases). The source is a woman aged 40-49 years in good health and CMV-seropositive. The sequencing sample was made of PBMCs. The CDR3 nucleotides are TGTGCCAGCAGAAGGGGCACCGAAAAACTGTTTTTT. Translated: CASRRGTEKLFF.